This TCR beta chain was identified during a study of lymphopenia after photon versus proton radiotherapy. Produced via immunoSEQ multiplex PCR; TCRdb's table is partial and in-frame only. Counted here are around 55,000 clones, approximately 88% occurring once; the ten biggest clones make up approximately 2%. Trimming at V came to 6 bases and at J to 5 bases, leaving 9 bases not matched to a gene. CDR3 length: 14 amino acids. Germline lookup yields CDR1 ENHRY and CDR2 SYGVKD. Regarding the study as a whole: Proton therapy kept repertoires fairly stable, unlike photons, which gained effector/memory cells.

With regard to this clone: Its antigen is unidentified.

This TCR was recovered from a man in his sixties with pancreatic cancer. The chain carries TRBV10-3 and TRBJ2-5; 7 positions match TRBD1. The sequenced sample was peripheral blood, obtained from a patient treated with proton-based radiotherapy. CDR3: CAIRASTGVETQYF. In nucleotides, the CDR3 is TGTGCCATCAGAGCATCAACAGGGGTGGAGACCCAGTACTTC.